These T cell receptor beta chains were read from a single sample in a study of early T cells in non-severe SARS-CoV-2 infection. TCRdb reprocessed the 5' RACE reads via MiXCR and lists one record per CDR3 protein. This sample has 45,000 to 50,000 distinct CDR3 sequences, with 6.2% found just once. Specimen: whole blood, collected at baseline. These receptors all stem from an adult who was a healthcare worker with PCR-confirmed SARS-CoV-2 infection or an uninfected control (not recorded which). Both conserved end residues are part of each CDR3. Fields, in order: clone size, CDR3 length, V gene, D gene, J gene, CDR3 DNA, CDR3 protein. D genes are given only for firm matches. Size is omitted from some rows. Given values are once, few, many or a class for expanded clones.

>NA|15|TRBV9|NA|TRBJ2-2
TGTGCCAGCAGACCCGGGACCGCTAACACCGGGGAGCTGTTTTTT
CASRPGTANTGELFF
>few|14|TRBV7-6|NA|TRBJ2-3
TGTGCCAGCAGCTTACGCTTGGTCACAGATACGCAGTATTTT
CASSLRLVTDTQYF
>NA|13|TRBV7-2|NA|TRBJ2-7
TGTGCCAGCAGCTCTAGCGACCGCTACGAGCAGTACTTC
CASSSSDRYEQYF
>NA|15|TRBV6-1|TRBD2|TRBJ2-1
TGTGCCAGTTCCAGCGGGGCTGTCTCCTACAATGAGCAGTTCTTC
CASSSGAVSYNEQFF
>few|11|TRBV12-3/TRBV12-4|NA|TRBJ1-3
TGTGCCAGCAGTTTAGAGGACACCATATATTTT
CASSLEDTIYF
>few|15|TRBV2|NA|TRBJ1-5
TGTGCCAGCAGCCCTGGACAGACTAGCAATCAGCCCCAGCATTTT
CASSPGQTSNQPQHF
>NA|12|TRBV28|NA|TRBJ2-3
TGTGCCACCCGACCGGGCACAGATACGCAGTATTTT
CATRPGTDTQYF
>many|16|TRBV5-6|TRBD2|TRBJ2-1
TGTGCCAGCAGCTTGGTGGGACTAGAGGCCCACAATGAGCAGTTCTTC
CASSLVGLEAHNEQFF
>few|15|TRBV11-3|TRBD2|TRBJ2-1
TGTGCCAGCAGCTTGGGACTAACGGATAGGAATGAGCAGTTCTTC
CASSLGLTDRNEQFF
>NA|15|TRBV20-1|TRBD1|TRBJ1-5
TGCAGTGCCCGGGACAGGGATATGGGCAATCAGCCCCAGCATTTT
CSARDRDMGNQPQHF
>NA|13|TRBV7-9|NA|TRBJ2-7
TGTGCCAGCAGCTCCCCCCCGGGGTACGAGCAGTACTTC
CASSSPPGYEQYF
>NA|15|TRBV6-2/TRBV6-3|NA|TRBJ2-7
TGTGCCAGCAGTCCGCTCGAGGGATCCTCAGACGAGCAGTACTTC
CASSPLEGSSDEQYF
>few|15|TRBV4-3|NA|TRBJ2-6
TGCGCCAGCAGCCAAGGGGGCGCTGGGGCCAACGTCCTGACTTTC
CASSQGGAGANVLTF
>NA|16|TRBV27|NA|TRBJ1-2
TGTGCCAGCAGTTTATCGAGAGGTACGGGGAACTATGGCTACACCTTC
CASSLSRGTGNYGYTF
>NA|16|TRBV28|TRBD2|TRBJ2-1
TGTGCCAGCAGACCTACCCTAGCGGGAGGGGACAATGAGCAGTTCTTC
CASRPTLAGGDNEQFF
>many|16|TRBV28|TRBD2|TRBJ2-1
TGTGCCAGCAGTCACCCCGGGACTAGCGGGAGGAATGAGCAGTTCTTC
CASSHPGTSGRNEQFF
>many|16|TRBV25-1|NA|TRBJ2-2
TGTGCCAGCAGTGAATACGGCGGGCAGAACACCGGGGAGCTGTTTTTT
CASSEYGGQNTGELFF
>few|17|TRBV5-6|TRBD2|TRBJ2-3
TGTGCCAGCACCAGATTAGCGGGAGTACCCACGGGGGAGGCGCAGTATTTT
CASTRLAGVPTGEAQYF
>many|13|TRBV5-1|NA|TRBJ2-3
TGCGCCAGCAGCCGGCGAGGCACAGATACGCAGTATTTT
CASSRRGTDTQYF
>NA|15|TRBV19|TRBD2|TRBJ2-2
TGTGCCAGTAGTATACGGCGGGAGGTGACCGGGGAGCTGTTTTTT
CASSIRREVTGELFF
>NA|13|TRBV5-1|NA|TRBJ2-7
TGCGCCAACAGCTTGGCGTCGGGAGTCGAGCAGTACTTC
CANSLASGVEQYF
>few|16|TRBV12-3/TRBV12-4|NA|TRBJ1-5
TGTGCCAGCAGTTTAGACACCACCGCGGGGGATCAGCCCCAGCATTTT
CASSLDTTAGDQPQHF
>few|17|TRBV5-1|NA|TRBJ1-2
TGCGCCAGCAGCCCCGGCCCCATGAGGGTCAATAACTATGGCTACACCTTC
CASSPGPMRVNNYGYTF
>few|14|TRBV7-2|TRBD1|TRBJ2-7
TGTGCCAGCACCCTATCGACAGGGGGCTACGAGCAGTACTTC
CASTLSTGGYEQYF
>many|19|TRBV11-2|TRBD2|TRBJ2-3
TGTGCCAGCAGCCCCGGGACTAGCGGGAGGGCTCGGGTGGCAGATACGCAGTATTTT
CASSPGTSGRARVADTQYF
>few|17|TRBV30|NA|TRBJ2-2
TGTGCCTGGAGTCCTTCTCGACCGGGACATAAGAGCGGGGAGCTGTTTTTT
CAWSPSRPGHKSGELFF
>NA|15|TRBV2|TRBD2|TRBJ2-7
TGTGCCAGCAGTGAAGTAGGACTAGCGGGAGCCGAGCAGTACTTC
CASSEVGLAGAEQYF
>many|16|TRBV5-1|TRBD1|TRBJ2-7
TGCGCCAGCGGATTAGGTGGCCCGGGACAGAACTACGAGCAGTACTTC
CASGLGGPGQNYEQYF
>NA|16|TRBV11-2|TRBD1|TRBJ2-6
TGTGCCAGCAGCGTGGGACAGCTCTCTGGGGCCAACGTCCTGACTTTC
CASSVGQLSGANVLTF